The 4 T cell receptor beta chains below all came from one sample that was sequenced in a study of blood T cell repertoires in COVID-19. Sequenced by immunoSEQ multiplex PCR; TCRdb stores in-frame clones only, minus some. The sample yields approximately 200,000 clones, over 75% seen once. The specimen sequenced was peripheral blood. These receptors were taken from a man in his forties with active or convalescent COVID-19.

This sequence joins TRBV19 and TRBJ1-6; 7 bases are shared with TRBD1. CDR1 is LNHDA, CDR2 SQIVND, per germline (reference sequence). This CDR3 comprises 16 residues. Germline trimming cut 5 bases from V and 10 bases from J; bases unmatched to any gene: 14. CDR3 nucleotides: TGTGCCAGTAGTTCCCAAGCGACAGGGAGTTTCTCACCCCTCCACTTT. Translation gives CASSSQATGSFSPLHF.

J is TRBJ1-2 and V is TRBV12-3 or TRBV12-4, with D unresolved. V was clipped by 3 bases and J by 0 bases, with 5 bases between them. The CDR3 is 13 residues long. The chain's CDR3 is CASSLTPNYGYTF. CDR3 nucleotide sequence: TGTGCCAGCAGTTTGACTCCTAACTATGGCTACACCTTC.

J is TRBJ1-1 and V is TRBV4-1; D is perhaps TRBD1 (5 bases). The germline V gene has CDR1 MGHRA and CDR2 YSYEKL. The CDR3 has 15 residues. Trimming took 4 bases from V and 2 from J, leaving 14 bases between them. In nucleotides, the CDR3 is TGCGCCAGCAGCCCGGTCTGGGGCGCAAACACTGAAGCTTTCTTT. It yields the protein CASSPVWGANTEAFF.

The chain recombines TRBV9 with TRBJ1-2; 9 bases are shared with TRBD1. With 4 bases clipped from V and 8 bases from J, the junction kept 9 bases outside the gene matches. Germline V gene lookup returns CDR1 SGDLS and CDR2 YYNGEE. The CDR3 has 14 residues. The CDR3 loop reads CASSPWTGDEGYTF. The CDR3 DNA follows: TGTGCCAGCAGCCCCTGGACAGGGGACGAGGGCTACACCTTC.